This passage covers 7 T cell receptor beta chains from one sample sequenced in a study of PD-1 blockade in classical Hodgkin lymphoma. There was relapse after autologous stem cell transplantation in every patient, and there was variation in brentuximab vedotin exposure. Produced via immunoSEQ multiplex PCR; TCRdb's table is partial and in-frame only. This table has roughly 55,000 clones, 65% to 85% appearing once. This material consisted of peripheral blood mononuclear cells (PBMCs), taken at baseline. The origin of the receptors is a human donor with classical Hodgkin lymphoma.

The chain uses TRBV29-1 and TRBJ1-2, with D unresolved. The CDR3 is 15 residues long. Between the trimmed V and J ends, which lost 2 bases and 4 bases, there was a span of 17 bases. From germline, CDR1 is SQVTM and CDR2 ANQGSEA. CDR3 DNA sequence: TGCAGCGTTGAAACGGGTCCCACTATGGGCTATGGCTACACCTTC. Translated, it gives CSVETGPTMGYGYTF.

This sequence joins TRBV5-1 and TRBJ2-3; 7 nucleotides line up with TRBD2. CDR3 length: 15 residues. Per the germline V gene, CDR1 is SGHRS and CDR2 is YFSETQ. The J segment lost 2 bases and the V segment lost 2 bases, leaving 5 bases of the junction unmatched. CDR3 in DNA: TGCGCCAGCAGCTTCTCCGGGGGGACCACAGATACGCAGTATTTT. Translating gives CASSFSGGTTDTQYF.

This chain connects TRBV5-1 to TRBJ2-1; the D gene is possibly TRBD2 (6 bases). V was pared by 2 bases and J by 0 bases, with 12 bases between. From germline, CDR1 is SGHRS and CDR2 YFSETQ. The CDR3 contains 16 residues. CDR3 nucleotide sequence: TGCGCCAGCAGCTTAAGGGACTGGAGCTCCTACAATGAGCAGTTCTTC. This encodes CASSLRDWSSYNEQFF.

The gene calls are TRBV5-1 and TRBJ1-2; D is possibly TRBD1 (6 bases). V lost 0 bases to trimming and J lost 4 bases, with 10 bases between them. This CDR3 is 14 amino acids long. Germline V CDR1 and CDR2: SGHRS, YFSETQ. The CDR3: CASSLGQAAYGYTF. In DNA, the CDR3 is TGCGCCAGCAGCTTGGGACAGGCCGCCTATGGCTACACCTTC.

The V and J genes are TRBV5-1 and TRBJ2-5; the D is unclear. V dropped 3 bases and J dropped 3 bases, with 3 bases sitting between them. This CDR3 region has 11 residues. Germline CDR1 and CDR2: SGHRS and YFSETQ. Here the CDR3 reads CASSWEETQYF. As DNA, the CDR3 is TGCGCCAGCAGCTGGGAAGAGACCCAGTACTTC.

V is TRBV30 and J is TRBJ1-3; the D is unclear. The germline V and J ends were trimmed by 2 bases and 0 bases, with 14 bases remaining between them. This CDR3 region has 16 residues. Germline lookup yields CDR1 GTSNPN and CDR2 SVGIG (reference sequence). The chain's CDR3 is CAWSIGSRVSGNTIYF. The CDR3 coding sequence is TGTGCCTGGAGTATCGGGAGCCGGGTCTCTGGAAACACCATATATTTT.

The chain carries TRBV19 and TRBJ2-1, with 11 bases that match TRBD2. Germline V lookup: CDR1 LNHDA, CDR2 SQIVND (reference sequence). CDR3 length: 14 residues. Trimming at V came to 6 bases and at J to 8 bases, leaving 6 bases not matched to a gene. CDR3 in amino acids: CASRKTSGNYEQFF. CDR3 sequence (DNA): TGTGCCAGTAGGAAGACTAGCGGGAATTATGAGCAGTTCTTC. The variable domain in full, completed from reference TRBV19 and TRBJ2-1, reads DGGITQSPKYLFRKEGQNVTLSCEQNLNHDAMYWYRQDPGQGLRLIYYSQIVNDFQKGDIAEGYSVSREKKESFPLTVTSAQKNPTAFYLCASRKTSGNYEQFFGPGTRLTVL.